This entry features one TCR beta chain sequence. The sample comes from a study of blood T cell repertoires in COVID-19. Study information: Nucleic acid was either cDNA or gDNA, and it came from T cells, B-cell-depleted T cells, or PBMCs.

Germline-derived CDR1 and CDR2 are LNHDA and SQIVND (reference sequence). V trimming: 7 bases; J trimming: 2 bases; junction bases outside the gene matches: 5. The CDR3 totals 14 residues. Two consecutive negative NP/OP PCR tests, clearance, or resolved symptoms defined Cohort 3 recovery. Per the original data handling: Counts of nucleated cells, estimated from reference gene primer amplification, were obtained. Data came from immunoSEQ multiplex PCR; TCRdb stores just in-frame clones and leaves some out. Clone size and the V and J calls come from that table; the DNA yielded D and trimming. The sample lists some 200,000 clones; 65% to 85% were seen once.

The V call is TRBV19, the J call TRBJ1-3, with TRBD1 matching 7 bases. This TCR was recovered from a man aged 40-49 years who had recovered from COVID-19. The sequencing input was PBMCs or T cells enriched from blood (not recorded which). The CDR3 is CASKGAGPGNTIYF. CDR3 nucleotides: TGTGCCAGTAAGGGGGCCGGACCTGGAAACACCATATATTTT. Drawing the rest from reference TRBV19 and TRBJ1-3, the complete variable domain is DGGITQSPKYLFRKEGQNVTLSCEQNLNHDAMYWYRQDPGQGLRLIYYSQIVNDFQKGDIAEGYSVSREKKESFPLTVTSAQKNPTAFYLCASKGAGPGNTIYFGEGSWLTVV.